This TCR beta chain was identified in a study of T cells in Graves' hyperthyroidism and ophthalmopathy. Study background: The blood sample was taken at first diagnosis, before treatment began. Notes on the study in general: Blood held most thyroid clonotypes expanded above 0.001 frequency.

This clonotype has more than one count but fewer than ten. Its antigen is currently unknown. The germline CDR1 and CDR2 sequences are SNHLY and FYNNEI. Trimming cost V 4 bases and J 5 bases, with 15 bases left between them. This CDR3 comprises 15 residues. The TCR beta CDR3 regions underwent amplification using RNA transcripts as the source. When the TCR CDR3 underwent first-round RT-PCR, the HTBI primer set was used. TCRdb redid the calling of the multiplex PCR reads with MiXCR, one entry per CDR3 protein. Here the sample spans some 700,000 distinct CDR3 sequences, 15% to 20% being singletons. Hyperthyroidism in the patients, aged 18 to 65, was newly diagnosed and under 2 months in duration. This sample holds PBMCs from 8.5 to 10 ml fresh peripheral blood.

Sequencing was performed on blood. The receptor's source is a man aged 50-60 years with Graves' hyperthyroidism. This chain joins TRBV2 and TRBJ2-1; D is unresolved. CDR3 coding DNA: TGTGCCAGCAGTGGAGGATACTCCACCGACAATGAGCAGTTCTTC. Residues: CASSGGYSTDNEQFF.